Below are 32 T cell receptor beta chains sequenced from a single sample in a study of CXCR3-negative and CXCR3-positive naive CD8 T cells. The libraries of TRB cDNA were constructed through 5' RACE using UMI labels. TCRdb re-called the 5' RACE reads; one entry per CDR3 protein, DNA not given. The table gives 50,000 to 75,000 distinct CDR3 sequences; the top ten clones make up about 0.43% of it. Material: naive CXCR3- CD8+ T cells from blood. Subset given: CD45RO-CCR7+CD27+CD95- naive CD8+ T cells lacking CXCR3 (TNR3-). The receptors here all came from a human donor in good health. Some clones in this sample may be carry-over from other donors' samples.

The chain recombines TRBV7-2 with TRBJ2-1. CDR1 and CDR2 from the germline V gene are SGHTA and FQGNSA. The CDR3 covers 13 residues. CDR3 in amino acids: CASSTSVHNEQFF. The entire variable domain, with the rest obtained from reference TRBV7-2 and TRBJ2-1, is as follows: GAGVSQSPSNKVTEKGKDVELRCDPISGHTALYWYRQSLGQGLEFLIYFQGNSAPDKSGLPSDRFSAERTGGSVSTLTIQRTQQEDSAVYLCASSTSVHNEQFFGPGTRLTVL.

V usage is TRBV20-1 and J usage is TRBJ1-4; TCRdb gives TRBD1 as the D gene, but with no DNA this cannot be confirmed. The CDR3 consists of 13 residues. Looked up from germline, CDR1 is DFQATT and CDR2 is SNEGSKA (reference sequence). The CDR3: CSAMRAEGGELFF.

This rearrangement joins TRBV20-1 to TRBJ1-1. The length of the CDR3 is 13 residues. CDR1 and CDR2 from the germline V gene are DFQATT and SNEGSKA (reference sequence). The CDR3 here is CSASLHMNTEAFF.

The rearrangement uses TRBV6-2 or TRBV6-3 and TRBJ2-7; the TRBD1 assignment by TCRdb is unverifiable without DNA. Germline values: CDR1 MNHEY, CDR2 SVGEGT. CDR3 length: 13 amino acids. CDR3 sequence reads: CASSWTDSYEQYF.

This CDR3 reads CASSQVQGPVAEQFF. The chain uses TRBV3-1 and TRBJ2-1; TCRdb's assignment of TRBD1 cannot be checked, as there is no DNA. CDR3 length equals 15 residues. Germline V lookup: CDR1 LGHDT, CDR2 YNNKEL (reference sequence).

The chain is built from TRBV29-1 and TRBJ2-2. The CDR3 contains 14 residues. CDR1 is SQVTM, CDR2 ANQGSEA, per germline. The CDR3 protein is CSVEGGGNTGELFF.

The gene calls are TRBV10-3 and TRBJ2-1; TCRdb picks TRBD1, but there is no DNA to check that call. The CDR3 consists of 14 residues. From germline, CDR1 is ENHRY and CDR2 SYGVKD. CDR3 in amino acids: CAISEQGRGCLLYF.

J is TRBJ2-1 and V is TRBV27. Germline CDR1 reads MNHEY; CDR2 reads SMNVEV (reference sequence). The CDR3 is made up of 15 amino acids. The CDR3 loop is CASSFLGGSYNEQFF.

V is TRBV12-3 or TRBV12-4 and J is TRBJ2-3; as DNA is missing, the TRBD1 call by TCRdb cannot be tested. There are 18 residues in the CDR3. CDR3 amino acids: CASSLDGGGKTSTDTQYF.

This chain uses TRBV29-1 with TRBJ2-1; without DNA, the TCRdb call of TRBD1 cannot be checked. From germline, CDR1 is SQVTM and CDR2 ANQGSEA. CDR3 length equals 17 residues. The CDR3 region is CSVDWTGGTSSYNEQFF.

The chain is built from TRBV11-2 and TRBJ2-1; TCRdb calls TRBD1, which cannot be checked without DNA. From germline, CDR1 is SGHAT and CDR2 FQNNGV. The CDR3 has 13 residues. Here the CDR3 reads CASSLVGNDEQFF.

The chain uses TRBV3-1 and TRBJ2-5; there is no DNA to check the TCRdb D call of TRBD2. CDR1 and CDR2 from the germline V gene are LGHDT and YNNKEL (reference sequence). The CDR3 is made up of 15 amino acids. The chain's CDR3 is CASSQDAAPGETQYF.

The V call is TRBV29-1, the J call TRBJ2-7. Germline V gene data show CDR1 as SQVTM and CDR2 as ANQGSEA. The CDR3 is 14 amino acids. The CDR3 sequence: CSVEVRIDPYEQYF.

CDR3 sequence reads: CASSPTGVYEQYF. The chain employs TRBV9 and TRBJ2-7; TCRdb gives TRBD1 as the D gene, but with no DNA this cannot be confirmed. Germline CDR1 is SGDLS and CDR2 is YYNGEE. The CDR3 totals 13 residues.

The J gene is TRBJ2-5, the V gene TRBV10-3. The CDR3 sequence is 13 residues long. Germline lookup yields CDR1 ENHRY and CDR2 SYGVKD. CDR3 sequence reads: CAISESSGETQYF.

CDR3 protein: CASEAGQGLAEAFF. The chain is built from TRBV5-1 and TRBJ1-1; the TCRdb D gene call, TRBD1, has no DNA to confirm it. The V gene's germline CDR1 is SGHRS and CDR2 YFSETQ. The CDR3 totals 14 residues.

The chain recombines TRBV28 with TRBJ2-3; TCRdb outputs TRBD2, but without DNA this stays unchecked. Germline V CDR1 and CDR2: MDHEN, SYDVKM. This CDR3 contains 16 residues. CDR3 amino acids: CASSFSSGGAADTQYF.

This chain joins TRBV7-7 and TRBJ2-2; lacking DNA, the TRBD1 call made by TCRdb goes unchecked. The germline CDR1 and CDR2 sequences are SSHAT and FNYEAQ (reference sequence). CDR3 length: 16 amino acids. CDR3 residues: CASSLLGVAGTGELFF.

The chain uses TRBV20-1 and TRBJ2-7. The germline gives CDR1 DFQATT, CDR2 SNEGSKA (reference sequence). CDR3 length: 12 amino acids. CDR3 amino acids: CSAREDGYEQYF.

The gene calls are TRBV18 and TRBJ1-5; TCRdb gives TRBD1 as the D gene, but with no DNA this cannot be confirmed. The CDR3 spans 14 residues. From germline, CDR1 is KGHSH and CDR2 LQKENI. This CDR3 is CASSSRQGNQPQHF.

V usage is TRBV9 and J usage is TRBJ2-1; TCRdb returns TRBD2, unconfirmable since there is no DNA. The CDR3 is made up of 16 amino acids. CDR1 and CDR2 from the germline V gene are SGDLS and YYNGEE. CDR3 residues: CASSHQRGSSYNEQFF.

The chain joins TRBV12-3 or TRBV12-4 to TRBJ2-5; TCRdb lists TRBD1, though no DNA is available to test this call. There are 15 residues in the CDR3. The CDR3 loop reads CASSSPRSSQETQYF.

The chain carries TRBV3-1 and TRBJ2-5; there is no DNA to check the TCRdb D call of TRBD2. The CDR3 has 18 residues. The germline gives CDR1 LGHDT, CDR2 YNNKEL (reference sequence). The CDR3 here is CASSHGTSGGDPQETQYF.

The chain is built from TRBV28 and TRBJ2-3; TCRdb gives TRBD1 as the D gene, but with no DNA this cannot be confirmed. The germline V gene has CDR1 MDHEN and CDR2 SYDVKM. The CDR3 length is 14 residues. The CDR3 here is CASRDRGSTDTQYF.

The rearrangement links TRBV11-3 to TRBJ1-5; TCRdb lists TRBD1, though no DNA is available to test this call. Germline CDR1 is SGHNT and CDR2 is YENEEA. CDR3 length: 19 residues. The CDR3 protein is CASSTMASGYLRRNQPQHF.

The chain is built from TRBV9 and TRBJ1-1. Germline V lookup: CDR1 SGDLS, CDR2 YYNGEE. This CDR3 has 16 amino acids. The CDR3 sequence is CASSAGRGTANTEAFF.

The chain employs TRBV20-1 and TRBJ2-2; TCRdb indicates TRBD2, and absent DNA this call remains unverified. This CDR3 is 15 amino acids long. Per germline, CDR1 DFQATT and CDR2 SNEGSKA (reference sequence). CDR3 amino acids: CSARQTRMETGELFF.

The chain carries TRBV4-2 and TRBJ1-5; there is no DNA to check the TCRdb D call of TRBD1. The germline V gene has CDR1 LGHNA and CDR2 YNFKEQ. CDR3 length equals 19 residues. CDR3 in amino acids: CASSQDRSVGDRLNQPQHF.

The rearrangement links TRBV12-3 or TRBV12-4 to TRBJ1-1. This CDR3 has 14 residues. Here the CDR3 reads CASSTLSENTEAFF.

The V call is TRBV6-2 or TRBV6-3, the J call TRBJ2-2; TCRdb names TRBD1, which stays unverified in the absence of DNA. Germline CDR1 MNHEY, CDR2 SVGEGT. The CDR3 is made up of 14 amino acids. The CDR3 is CASAPDRNTGELFF.

The V call is TRBV7-6, the J call TRBJ2-1; the D call from TCRdb, TRBD1, cannot be confirmed without DNA. CDR1 is SGHVS and CDR2 is FNYEAQ in the germline V gene. The CDR3 consists of 13 residues. CDR3 loop: CASSQGLYNEQFF. The whole variable domain, remainder taken from reference TRBV7-6 and TRBJ2-1, is GAGVSQSPRYKVTKRGQDVALRCDPISGHVSLYWYRQALGQGPEFLTYFNYEAQQDKSGLPNDRFSAERPEGSISTLTIQRTEQRDSAMYRCASSQGLYNEQFFGPGTRLTVL.

The V gene is TRBV19, the J gene TRBJ1-1; TCRdb gives TRBD1 as the D gene, but with no DNA this cannot be confirmed. CDR1 and CDR2 from the germline V gene are LNHDA and SQIVND (reference sequence). This CDR3 has 14 amino acids. This chain's CDR3 is CASSTHRSATEAFF.